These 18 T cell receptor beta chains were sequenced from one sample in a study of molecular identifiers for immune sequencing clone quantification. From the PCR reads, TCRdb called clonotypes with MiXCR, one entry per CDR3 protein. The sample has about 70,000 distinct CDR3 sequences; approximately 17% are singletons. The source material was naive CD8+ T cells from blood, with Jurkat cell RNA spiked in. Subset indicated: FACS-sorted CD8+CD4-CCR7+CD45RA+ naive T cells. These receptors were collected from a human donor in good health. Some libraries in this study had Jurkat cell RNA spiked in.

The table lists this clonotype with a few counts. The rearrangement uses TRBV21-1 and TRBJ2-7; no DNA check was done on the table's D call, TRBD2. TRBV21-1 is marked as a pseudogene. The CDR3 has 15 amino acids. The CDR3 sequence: CASSRVLSGKYEQYF. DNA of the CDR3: TGTGCCAGCAGCCGAGTCCTTAGCGGGAAGTACGAGCAGTACTTC.

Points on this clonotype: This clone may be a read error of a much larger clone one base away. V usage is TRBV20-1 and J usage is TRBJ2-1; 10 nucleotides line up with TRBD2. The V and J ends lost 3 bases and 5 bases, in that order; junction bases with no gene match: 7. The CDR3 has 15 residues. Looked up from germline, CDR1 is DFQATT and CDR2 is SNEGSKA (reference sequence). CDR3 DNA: TGCAGTGCTAGTCTAGCGGGAGTTTCCCACAATGAGCAGTTCTTC. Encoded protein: CSASLAGVSHNEQFF.

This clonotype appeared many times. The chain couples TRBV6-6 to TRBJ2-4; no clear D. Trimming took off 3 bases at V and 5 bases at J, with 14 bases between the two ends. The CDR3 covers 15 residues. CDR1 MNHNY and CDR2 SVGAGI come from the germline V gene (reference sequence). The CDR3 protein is CASSYYWQTENIQYF. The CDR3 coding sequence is TGTGCCAGCAGTTATTACTGGCAGACGGAAAACATTCAGTACTTC.

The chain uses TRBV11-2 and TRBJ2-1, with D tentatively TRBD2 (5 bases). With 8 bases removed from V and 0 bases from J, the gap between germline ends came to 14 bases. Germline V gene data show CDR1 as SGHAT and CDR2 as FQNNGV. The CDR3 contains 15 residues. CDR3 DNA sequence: TGTGCCAGCCGTGAGGGAATACTCTCCTACAATGAGCAGTTCTTC. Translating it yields CASREGILSYNEQFF.

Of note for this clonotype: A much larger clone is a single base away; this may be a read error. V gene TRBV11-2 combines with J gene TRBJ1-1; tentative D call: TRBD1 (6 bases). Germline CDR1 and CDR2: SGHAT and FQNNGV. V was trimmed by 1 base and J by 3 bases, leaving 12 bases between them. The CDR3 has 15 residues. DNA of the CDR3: TGTGCCAGCAGCTTAGGGGGGGCAGGATACACTGAAGCTTTCTTT. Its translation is CASSLGGAGYTEAFF.

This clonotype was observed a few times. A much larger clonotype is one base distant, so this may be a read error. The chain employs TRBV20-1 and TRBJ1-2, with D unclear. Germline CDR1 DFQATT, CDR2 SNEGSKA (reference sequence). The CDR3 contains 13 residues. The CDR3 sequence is CGARELNNYGYTF. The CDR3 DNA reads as TGCGGTGCTAGAGAGCTGAACAACTATGGCTACACCTTC.

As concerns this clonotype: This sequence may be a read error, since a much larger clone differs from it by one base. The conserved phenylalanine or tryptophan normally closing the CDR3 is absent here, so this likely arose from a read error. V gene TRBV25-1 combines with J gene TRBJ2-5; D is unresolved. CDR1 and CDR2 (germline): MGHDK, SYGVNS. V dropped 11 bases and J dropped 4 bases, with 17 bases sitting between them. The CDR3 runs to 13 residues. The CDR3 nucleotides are TGTGCCGTACCTTCTACGGCGGTAGAGACCCAGTACTCC. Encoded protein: CAVPSTAVETQYS.

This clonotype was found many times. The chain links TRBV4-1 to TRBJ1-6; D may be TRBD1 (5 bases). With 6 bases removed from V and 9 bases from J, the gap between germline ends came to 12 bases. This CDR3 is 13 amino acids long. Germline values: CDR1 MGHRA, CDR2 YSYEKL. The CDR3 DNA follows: TGCGCCAGCAGTCCGCTTGGGGCTTCACCCCTCCACTTT. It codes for CASSPLGASPLHF.

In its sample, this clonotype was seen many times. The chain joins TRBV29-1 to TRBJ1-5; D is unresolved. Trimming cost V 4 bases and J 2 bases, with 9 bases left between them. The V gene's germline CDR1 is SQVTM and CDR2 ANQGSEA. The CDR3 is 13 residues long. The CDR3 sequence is CSVGPEGNQPQHF. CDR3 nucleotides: TGCAGCGTTGGCCCGGAGGGCAATCAGCCCCAGCATTTT.

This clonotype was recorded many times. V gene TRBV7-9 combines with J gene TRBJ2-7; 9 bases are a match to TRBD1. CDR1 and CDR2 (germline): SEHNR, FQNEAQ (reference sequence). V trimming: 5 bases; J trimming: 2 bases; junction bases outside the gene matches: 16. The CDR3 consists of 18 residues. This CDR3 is CASSPPLAWDRAAYEQYF. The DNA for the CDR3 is TGTGCCAGCAGCCCGCCGCTTGCATGGGACAGGGCAGCCTACGAGCAGTACTTC.

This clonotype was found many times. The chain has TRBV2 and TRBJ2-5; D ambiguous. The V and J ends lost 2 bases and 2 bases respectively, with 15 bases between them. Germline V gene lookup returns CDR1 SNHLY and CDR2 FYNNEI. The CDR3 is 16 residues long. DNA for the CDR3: TGTGCCAGCAGTGAATCACTCCAGGACGGACAAGAGACCCAGTACTTC. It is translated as CASSESLQDGQETQYF.

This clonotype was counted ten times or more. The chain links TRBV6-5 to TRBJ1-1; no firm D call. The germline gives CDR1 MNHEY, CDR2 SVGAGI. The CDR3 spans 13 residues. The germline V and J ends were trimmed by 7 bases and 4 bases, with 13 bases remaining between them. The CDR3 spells CASMSGFRTEAFF. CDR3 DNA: TGTGCCAGCATGTCTGGGTTTCGCACTGAAGCTTTCTTT.

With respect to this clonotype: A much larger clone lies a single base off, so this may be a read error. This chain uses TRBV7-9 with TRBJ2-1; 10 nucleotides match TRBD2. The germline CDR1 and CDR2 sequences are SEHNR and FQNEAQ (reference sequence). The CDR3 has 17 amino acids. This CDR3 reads CASSSSWTSGNYNERFF. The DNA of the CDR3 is TGTGCCAGCAGCTCATCCTGGACTAGCGGAAATTACAATGAGCGGTTCTTC.

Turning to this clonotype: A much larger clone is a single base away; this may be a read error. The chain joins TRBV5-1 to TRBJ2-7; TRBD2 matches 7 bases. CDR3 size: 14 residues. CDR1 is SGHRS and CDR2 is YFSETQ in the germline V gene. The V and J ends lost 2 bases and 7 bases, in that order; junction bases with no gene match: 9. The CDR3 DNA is TGCGCCAGCAGCTTAGTGGGAGGGCCGTGGGAGCAGTACTTC. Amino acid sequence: CASSLVGGPWEQYF.

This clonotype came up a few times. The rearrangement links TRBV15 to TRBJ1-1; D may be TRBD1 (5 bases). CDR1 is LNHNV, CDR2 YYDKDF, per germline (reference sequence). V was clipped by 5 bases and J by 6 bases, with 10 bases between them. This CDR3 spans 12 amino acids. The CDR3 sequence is CATSGGGAEAFF. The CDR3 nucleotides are TGTGCCACCAGCGGTGGGGGAGCTGAAGCTTTCTTT.

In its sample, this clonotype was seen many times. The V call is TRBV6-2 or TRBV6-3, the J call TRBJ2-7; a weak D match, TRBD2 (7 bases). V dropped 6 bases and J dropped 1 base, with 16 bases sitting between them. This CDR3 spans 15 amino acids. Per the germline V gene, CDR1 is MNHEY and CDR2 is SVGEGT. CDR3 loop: CASRWLGGLSYEQYF. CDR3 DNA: TGTGCCAGCAGATGGCTCGGGGGGCTATCCTACGAGCAGTACTTC.

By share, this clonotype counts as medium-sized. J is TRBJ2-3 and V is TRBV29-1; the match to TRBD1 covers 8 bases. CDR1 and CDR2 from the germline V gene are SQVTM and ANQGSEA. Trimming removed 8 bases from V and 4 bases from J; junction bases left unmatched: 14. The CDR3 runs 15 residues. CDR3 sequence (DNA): TGCAGCTCCCAAAGGGCGGACAGGGTCGCAGATACGCAGTATTTT. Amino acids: CSSQRADRVADTQYF.

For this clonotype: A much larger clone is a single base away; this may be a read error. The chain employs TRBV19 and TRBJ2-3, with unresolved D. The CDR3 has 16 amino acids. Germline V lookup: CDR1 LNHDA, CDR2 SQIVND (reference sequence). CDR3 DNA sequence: TGTGCCAGTAGTATTGAGATTGTATTAGGCACAGATGCGCAGTATTTT. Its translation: CASSIEIVLGTDAQYF.